The present entry profiles one T cell receptor beta chain with its context. The data were produced by immunoSEQ multiplex PCR, yet TCRdb's version contains in-frame clones alone and is incomplete. Of about 40,000 clones in the sample, roughly nine tenths were seen once. The sample originates from a study of blood T cell repertoires in COVID-19. The V segment lost 6 bases and the J segment 4 bases; nucleotides outside the gene matches: 12. Per the germline V gene, CDR1 is ENHRY and CDR2 is SYGVKD. The CDR3 totals 17 residues. The sample was peripheral blood. The TCR comes from a woman aged 25 to 45 in a cohort sampled during active COVID-19. The chain uses TRBV10-3 and TRBJ1-2; TRBD1 matches 12 bases. Here the CDR3 reads CAISHPGQGALGYGYTF. The DNA for the CDR3 is TGTGCCATCAGCCATCCGGGACAGGGGGCGCTAGGCTATGGCTACACCTTC.